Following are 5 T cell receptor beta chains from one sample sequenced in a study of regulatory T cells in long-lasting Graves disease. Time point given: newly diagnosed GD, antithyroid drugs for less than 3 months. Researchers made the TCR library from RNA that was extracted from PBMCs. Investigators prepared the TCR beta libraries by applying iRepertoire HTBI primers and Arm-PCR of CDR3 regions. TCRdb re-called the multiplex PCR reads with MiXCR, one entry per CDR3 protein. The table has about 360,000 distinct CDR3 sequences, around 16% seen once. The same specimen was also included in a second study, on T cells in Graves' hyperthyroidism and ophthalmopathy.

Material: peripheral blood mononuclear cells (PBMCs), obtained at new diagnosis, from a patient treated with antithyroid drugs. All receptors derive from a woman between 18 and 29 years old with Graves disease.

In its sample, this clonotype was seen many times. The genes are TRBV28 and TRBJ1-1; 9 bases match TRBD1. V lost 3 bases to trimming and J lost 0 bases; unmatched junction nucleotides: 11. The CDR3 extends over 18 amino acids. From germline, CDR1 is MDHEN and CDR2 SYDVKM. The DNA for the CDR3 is TGTGCCAGCAGTTTGTCGGGTGTCGGGACAGGGCTGAACACTGAAGCTTTCTTT. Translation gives CASSLSGVGTGLNTEAFF.

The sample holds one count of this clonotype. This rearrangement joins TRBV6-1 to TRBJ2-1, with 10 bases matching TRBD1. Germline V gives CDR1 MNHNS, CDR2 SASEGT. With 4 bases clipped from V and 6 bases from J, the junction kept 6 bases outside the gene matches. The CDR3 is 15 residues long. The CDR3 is CASSVGTGATNEQFF. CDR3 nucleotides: TGTGCCAGCAGTGTGGGGACAGGGGCTACCAATGAGCAGTTCTTC.

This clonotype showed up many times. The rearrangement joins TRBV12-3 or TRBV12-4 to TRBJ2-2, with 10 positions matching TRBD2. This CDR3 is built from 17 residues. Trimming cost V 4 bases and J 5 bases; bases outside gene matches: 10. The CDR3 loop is CASSSWLAGDGTGELFF. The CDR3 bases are TGTGCCAGCAGTTCCTGGCTAGCGGGAGATGGGACCGGGGAGCTGTTTTTT.

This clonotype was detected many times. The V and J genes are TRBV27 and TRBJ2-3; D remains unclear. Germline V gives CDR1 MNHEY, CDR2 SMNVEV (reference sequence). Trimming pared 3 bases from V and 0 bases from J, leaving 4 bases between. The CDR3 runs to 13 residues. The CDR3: CASSFLSTDTQYF. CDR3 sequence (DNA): TGTGCCAGCAGTTTCCTTAGCACAGATACGCAGTATTTT.

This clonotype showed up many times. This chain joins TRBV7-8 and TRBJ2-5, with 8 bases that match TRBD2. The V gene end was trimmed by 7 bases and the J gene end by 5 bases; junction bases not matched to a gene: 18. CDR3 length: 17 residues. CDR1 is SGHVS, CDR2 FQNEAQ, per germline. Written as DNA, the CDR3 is TGTGCCAGCATCTACGGGGCGGGAGGCGGTATCGGGGAGACCCAGTACTTC. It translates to CASIYGAGGGIGETQYF.